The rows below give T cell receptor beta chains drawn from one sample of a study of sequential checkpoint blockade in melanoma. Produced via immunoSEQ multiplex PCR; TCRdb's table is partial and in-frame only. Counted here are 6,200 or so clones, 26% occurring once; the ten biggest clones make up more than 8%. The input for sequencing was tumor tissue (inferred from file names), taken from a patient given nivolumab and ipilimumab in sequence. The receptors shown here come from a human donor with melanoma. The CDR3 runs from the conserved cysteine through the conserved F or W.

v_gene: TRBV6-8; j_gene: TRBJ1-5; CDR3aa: CASNSYSNQPQHF
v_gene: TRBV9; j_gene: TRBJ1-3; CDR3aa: CASSVHTGLIGNTIYF
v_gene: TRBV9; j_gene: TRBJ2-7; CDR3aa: CASSPRTGGQTYEQYF
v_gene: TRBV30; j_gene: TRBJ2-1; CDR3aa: CAWSVALSGNEQFF
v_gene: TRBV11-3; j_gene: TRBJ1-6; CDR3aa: CASSFHGTGVKQNNSPLHF
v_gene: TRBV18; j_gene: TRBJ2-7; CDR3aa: CASSPPGTGVLYEQYF
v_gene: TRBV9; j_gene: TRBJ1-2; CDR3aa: CASSAAGGGNYGYTF
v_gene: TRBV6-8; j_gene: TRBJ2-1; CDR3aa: CASSDSGGSNNEQFF
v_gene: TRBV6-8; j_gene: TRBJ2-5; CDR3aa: CASSRLGRGTETQYF
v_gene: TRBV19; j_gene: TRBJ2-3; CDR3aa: CASSPTSTDTQYF
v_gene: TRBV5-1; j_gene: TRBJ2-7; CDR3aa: CASSPSLAGTYEQYF
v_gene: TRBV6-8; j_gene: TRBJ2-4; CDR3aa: CASSSPTALAKNIQYF
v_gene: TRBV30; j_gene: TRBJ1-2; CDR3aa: CAWSRQIDYGYTF
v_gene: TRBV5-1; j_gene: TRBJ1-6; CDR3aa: CASSLGGGPVFSPLHF
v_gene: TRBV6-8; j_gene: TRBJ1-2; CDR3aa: CAISDRDRSYGYTF
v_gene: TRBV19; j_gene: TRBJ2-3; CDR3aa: CASSPGTGFVLGPKF
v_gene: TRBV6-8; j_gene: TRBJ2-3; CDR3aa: CASSYQRGGTDTQYF
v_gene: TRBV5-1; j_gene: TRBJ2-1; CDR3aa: CASSLALAGGNNEQFF
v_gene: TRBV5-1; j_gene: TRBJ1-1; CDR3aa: CASSFGHGSNTEAFF
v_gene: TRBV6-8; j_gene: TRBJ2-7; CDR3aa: CASSKGPLSGLEQYF
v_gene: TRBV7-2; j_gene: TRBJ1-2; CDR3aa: CASSLADNYGYTF
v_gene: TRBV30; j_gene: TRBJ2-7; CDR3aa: CAWSQTTGGYEQYF
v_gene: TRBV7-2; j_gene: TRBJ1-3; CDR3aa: CASSLSVGNTIYF
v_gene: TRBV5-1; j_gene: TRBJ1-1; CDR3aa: CASSLVGTGSEAFF
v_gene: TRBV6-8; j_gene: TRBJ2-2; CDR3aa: CASITDSDTGELFF
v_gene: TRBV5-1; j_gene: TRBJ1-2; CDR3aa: CASSLEMGVRGYGYTF
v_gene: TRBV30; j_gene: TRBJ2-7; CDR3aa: CAWSVRGIPYEQYF
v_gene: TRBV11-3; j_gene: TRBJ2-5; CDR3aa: CASSQTKRGGQETQYF
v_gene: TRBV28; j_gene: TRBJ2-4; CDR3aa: CASNTLAKNIQYF
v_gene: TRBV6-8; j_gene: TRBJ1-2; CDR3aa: CASRGGQTYYGYTF
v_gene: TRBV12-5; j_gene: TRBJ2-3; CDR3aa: CASTLRGLTDTQYF
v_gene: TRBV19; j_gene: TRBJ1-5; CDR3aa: CASSIYGLSNQPQHF
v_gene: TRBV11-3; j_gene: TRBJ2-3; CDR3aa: CASSSGTSGPYTQYF
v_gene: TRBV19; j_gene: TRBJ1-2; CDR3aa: CASSMRSYGYTF
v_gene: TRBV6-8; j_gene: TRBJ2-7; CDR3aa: CASRPGLAYYEQYF
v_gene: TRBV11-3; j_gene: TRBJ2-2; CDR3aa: CASSPKGGQVRTGELFF
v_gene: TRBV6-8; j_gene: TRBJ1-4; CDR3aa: CASRLGGASNEKLFF
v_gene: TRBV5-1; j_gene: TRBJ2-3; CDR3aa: CASSAPVAGPFSTDTQYF
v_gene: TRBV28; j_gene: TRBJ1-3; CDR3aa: CASSLSTGWGNTIYF
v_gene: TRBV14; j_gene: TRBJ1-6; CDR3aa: CASSQDYHNSPLHF
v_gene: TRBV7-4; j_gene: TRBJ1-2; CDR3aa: CASSLAGGYGYTF
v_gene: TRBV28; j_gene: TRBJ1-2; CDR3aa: CASSRDRGWSGYTF
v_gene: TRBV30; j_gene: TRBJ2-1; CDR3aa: CAWSGLAGRDEQFF
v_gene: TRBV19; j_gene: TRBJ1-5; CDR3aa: CASSNPTWGNQPQHF
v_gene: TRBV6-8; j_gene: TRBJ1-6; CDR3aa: CASSYRGRSPLHF
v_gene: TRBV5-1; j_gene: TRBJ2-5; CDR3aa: CASSRREASAFQETQYF
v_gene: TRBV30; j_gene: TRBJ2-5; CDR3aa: CAWSVEGATGETQYF
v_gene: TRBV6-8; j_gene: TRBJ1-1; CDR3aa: CASRNRVRNTEAFF
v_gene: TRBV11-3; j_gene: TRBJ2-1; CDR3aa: CASSLGRRTYNEQFF
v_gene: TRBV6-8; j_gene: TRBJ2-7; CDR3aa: CASREPGTGSYEQYF
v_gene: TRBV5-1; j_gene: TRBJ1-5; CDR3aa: CASSLGGNSNQPQHF
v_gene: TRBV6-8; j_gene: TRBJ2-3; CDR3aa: CASRGTSGRADTQYF
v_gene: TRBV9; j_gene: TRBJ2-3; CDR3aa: CASSADRDTQYF
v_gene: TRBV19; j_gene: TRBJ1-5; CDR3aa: CASTSGGRNQPQHF
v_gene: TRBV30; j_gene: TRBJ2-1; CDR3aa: CAWSVAILAGVEQFF
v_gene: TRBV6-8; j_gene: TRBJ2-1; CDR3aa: CASIKSTLEQFF
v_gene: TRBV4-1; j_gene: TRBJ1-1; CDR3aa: CASSLGGAEAFF
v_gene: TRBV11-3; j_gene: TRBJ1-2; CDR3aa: CASSFTGGSNYGYTF
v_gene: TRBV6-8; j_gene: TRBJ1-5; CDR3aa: CASSGTGTGVSNQPQHF